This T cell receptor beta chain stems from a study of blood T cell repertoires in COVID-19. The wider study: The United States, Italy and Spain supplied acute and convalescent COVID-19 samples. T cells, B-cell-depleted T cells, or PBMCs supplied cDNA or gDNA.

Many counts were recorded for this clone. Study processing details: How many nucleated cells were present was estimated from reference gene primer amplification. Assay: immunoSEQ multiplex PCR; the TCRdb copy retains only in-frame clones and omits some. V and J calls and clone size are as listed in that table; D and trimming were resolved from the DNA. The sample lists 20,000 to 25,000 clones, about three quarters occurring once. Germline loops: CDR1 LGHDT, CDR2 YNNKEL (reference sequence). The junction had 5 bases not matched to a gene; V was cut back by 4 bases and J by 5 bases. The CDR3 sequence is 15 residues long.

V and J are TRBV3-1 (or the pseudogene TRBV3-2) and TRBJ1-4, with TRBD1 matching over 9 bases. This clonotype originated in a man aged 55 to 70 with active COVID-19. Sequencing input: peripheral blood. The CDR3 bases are TGTGCCAGCAGCCGCTCCGGGACAGGGAATGAAAAACTGTTTTTT. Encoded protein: CASSRSGTGNEKLFF.